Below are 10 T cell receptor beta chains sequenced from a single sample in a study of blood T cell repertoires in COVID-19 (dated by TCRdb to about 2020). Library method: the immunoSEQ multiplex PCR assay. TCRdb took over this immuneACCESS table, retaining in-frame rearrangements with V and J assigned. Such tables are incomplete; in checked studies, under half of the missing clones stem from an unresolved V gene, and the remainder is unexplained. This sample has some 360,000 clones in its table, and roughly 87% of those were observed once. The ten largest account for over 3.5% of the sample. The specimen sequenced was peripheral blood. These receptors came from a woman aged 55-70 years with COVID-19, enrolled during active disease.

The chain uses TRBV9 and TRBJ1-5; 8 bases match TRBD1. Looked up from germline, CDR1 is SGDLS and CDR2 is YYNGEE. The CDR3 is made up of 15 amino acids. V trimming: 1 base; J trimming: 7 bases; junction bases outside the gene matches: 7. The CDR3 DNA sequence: TGTGCCAGCAGCGTAAGCGGGGGGACAGGACAGCCCCAGCATTTT. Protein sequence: CASSVSGGTGQPQHF. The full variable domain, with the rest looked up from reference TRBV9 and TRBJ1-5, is DSGVTQTPKHLITATGQRVTLRCSPRSGDLSVYWYQQSLDQGLQFLIQYYNGEERAKGNILERFSAQQFPDLHSELNLSSLELGDSALYFCASSVSGGTGQPQHFGDGTRLSIL.

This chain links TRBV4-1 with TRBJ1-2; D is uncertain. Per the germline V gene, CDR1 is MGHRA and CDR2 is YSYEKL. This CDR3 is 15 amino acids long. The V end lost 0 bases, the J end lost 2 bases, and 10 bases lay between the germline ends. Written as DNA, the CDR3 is TGCGCCAGCAGCCAAGATCGGTTGGAGAACTATGGCTACACCTTC. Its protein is CASSQDRLENYGYTF.

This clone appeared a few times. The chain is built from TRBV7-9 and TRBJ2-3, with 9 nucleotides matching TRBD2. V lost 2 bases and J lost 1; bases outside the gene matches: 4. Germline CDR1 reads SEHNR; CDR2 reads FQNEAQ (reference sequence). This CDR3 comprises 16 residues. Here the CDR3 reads CASSLPLAGGTDTQYF. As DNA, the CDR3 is TGTGCCAGCAGCTTACCCTTAGCGGGGGGCACAGATACGCAGTATTTT.

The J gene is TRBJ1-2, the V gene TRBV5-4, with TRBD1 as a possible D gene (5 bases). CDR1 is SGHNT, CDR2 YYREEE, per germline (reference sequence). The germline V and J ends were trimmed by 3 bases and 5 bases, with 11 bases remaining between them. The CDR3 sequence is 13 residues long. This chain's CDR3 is CASSSPGRYGYTF. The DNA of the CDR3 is TGTGCCAGCAGCTCCCCAGGGCGATATGGCTACACCTTC.

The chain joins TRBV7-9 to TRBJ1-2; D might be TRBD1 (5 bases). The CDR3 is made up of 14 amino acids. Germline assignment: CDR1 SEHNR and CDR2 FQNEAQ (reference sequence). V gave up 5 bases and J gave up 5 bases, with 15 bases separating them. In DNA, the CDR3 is TGTGCCAGCAGCCCGGGGGAGGGGCAGTATGGCTACACCTTC. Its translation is CASSPGEGQYGYTF.

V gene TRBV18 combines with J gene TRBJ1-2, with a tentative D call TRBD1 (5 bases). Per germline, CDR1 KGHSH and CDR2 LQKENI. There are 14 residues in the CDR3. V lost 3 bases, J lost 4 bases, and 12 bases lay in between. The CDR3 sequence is CASSPEQDLYGYTF. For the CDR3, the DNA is TGTGCCAGCTCACCGGAACAGGACCTCTATGGCTACACCTTC.

The CDR3 region has the DNA TGTGCCAGCAGCTTAACGCCCGGACAAGATTCCGAGGGCTACACCTTC. Its protein is CASSLTPGQDSEGYTF. This chain uses TRBV7-3 with TRBJ1-2; tentative D call: TRBD1 (5 bases). The CDR3 is 16 amino acids. V dropped 0 bases and J dropped 8 bases, with 19 bases sitting between them. Germline CDR1 SGHTA, CDR2 FQGTGA. The full variable domain, rest sourced from reference TRBV7-3 and TRBJ1-2, is GAGVSQTPSNKVTEKGKYVELRCDPISGHTALYWYRQSLGQGPEFLIYFQGTGAADDSGLPNDRFFAVRPEGSVSTLKIQRTERGDSAVYLCASSLTPGQDSEGYTFGSGTRLTVV.

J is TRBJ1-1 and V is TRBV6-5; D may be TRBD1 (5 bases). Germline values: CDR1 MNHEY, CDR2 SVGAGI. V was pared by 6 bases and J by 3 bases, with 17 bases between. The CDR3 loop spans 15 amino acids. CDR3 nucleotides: TGTGCCAGCAGCACCCCGGGGGGAGTGTACACTGAAGCTTTCTTT. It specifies CASSTPGGVYTEAFF.

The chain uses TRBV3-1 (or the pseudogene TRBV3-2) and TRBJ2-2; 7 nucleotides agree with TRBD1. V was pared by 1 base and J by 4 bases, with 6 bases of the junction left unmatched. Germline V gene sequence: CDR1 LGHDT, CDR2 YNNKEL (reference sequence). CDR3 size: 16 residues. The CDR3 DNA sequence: TGTGCCAGCAGCCAAGTTCAGACAGGGAGCACCGGGGAGCTGTTTTTT. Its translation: CASSQVQTGSTGELFF.

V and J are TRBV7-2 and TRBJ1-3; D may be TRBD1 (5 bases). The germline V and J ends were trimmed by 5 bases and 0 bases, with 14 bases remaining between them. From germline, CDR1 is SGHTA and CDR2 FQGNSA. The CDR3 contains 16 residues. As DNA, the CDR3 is TGTGCCAGCAGCACTAACCGGGGGTCCTCTGGAAACACCATATATTTT. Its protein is CASSTNRGSSGNTIYF.